This T cell receptor beta chain was profiled in a study of blood T cell repertoires in COVID-19. At the level of the study: Whether acute or convalescent, the COVID-19 samples came from the United States, Italy and Spain. PBMCs, B-cell-depleted T cells, or T cells provided the cDNA or gDNA that made up the material.

Clinical histories supplied by participants themselves formed the basis of cohort assignment. How the authors handled the data: Nucleated cell number was recorded as an estimate derived from reference gene primer amplification. The table came from immunoSEQ multiplex PCR; TCRdb's copy has only in-frame clones and leaves some out. Clone size and V and J calls were adopted from that table, with D and trimming inferred from the DNA. The sample shows 230,000 or so clones, just over 85% of them seen only once. Germline values: CDR1 LNHDA, CDR2 SQIVND (reference sequence). Deletions cut 4 bases from V and 1 base from J, with 11 bases between. CDR3 length equals 14 residues.

This TCR came from a woman in her thirties or forties with acute COVID-19. Source material: PBMCs or T cells enriched from blood (not recorded which). The V gene is TRBV19, the J gene TRBJ2-7, with D possibly matching TRBD1 (6 bases). CDR3 nucleotides: TGTGCCAGTAGTAGAGGACAGAATTCCTACGAGCAGTACTTC. This translates into CASSRGQNSYEQYF.